The 23 T cell receptor beta chains below come from one sample, sequenced in a study of blood T cell repertoires in COVID-19. Clones were sequenced by immunoSEQ multiplex PCR, and TCRdb holds only the in-frame ones, with some missing. The data contain 160,000 or so clones, roughly 82% of them singletons. The sequenced sample was PBMCs or T cells enriched from blood (not recorded which). All receptors come from a man between 45 and 60 years old who had recovered from COVID-19.

This clone was recorded once. V is TRBV3-1 (or the pseudogene TRBV3-2) and J is TRBJ1-2, with 7 bases aligning to TRBD1. V dropped 5 bases and J dropped 2; count of bases not matched to a gene: 5. This CDR3 region has 14 residues. The germline gives CDR1 LGHDT, CDR2 YNNKEL (reference sequence). CDR3 bases: TGTGCCAGCAGCTTATGGACAGGCAACTATGGCTACACCTTC. As protein: CASSLWTGNYGYTF.

V usage is TRBV19 and J usage is TRBJ1-2, with D perhaps TRBD1 (5 bases). Trimming pared 7 bases from V and 2 bases from J, leaving 17 bases between. CDR3 length: 15 residues. Germline V lookup: CDR1 LNHDA, CDR2 SQIVND (reference sequence). This chain's CDR3 is CASIGGGSRNYGYTF. The CDR3 bases are TGTGCCAGTATTGGCGGGGGATCGAGAAACTATGGCTACACCTTC. Looking up the rest from reference TRBV19 and TRBJ1-2 gives the full variable domain: DGGITQSPKYLFRKEGQNVTLSCEQNLNHDAMYWYRQDPGQGLRLIYYSQIVNDFQKGDIAEGYSVSREKKESFPLTVTSAQKNPTAFYLCASIGGGSRNYGYTFGSGTRLTVV.

This clone was seen more than once but under ten times. V is TRBV2 and J is TRBJ1-3; D perhaps matches TRBD1 (5 bases). Trimming took 7 bases from V and 4 from J, leaving 17 bases between them. CDR1 and CDR2 from the germline V gene are SNHLY and FYNNEI. The CDR3 sequence is 15 residues long. The CDR3 bases are TGTGCCAGCACCGGGGGAGGGTCGTTAGGAAACACCATATATTTT. Protein product: CASTGGGSLGNTIYF.

This chain connects TRBV27 to TRBJ1-6; D may be TRBD1 (5 bases). CDR1 and CDR2 (germline): MNHEY, SMNVEV (reference sequence). The CDR3 sequence is 14 residues long. Trimming pared 4 bases from V and 1 base from J, leaving 5 bases between. The CDR3 is CASSSGSYNSPLHF. CDR3 DNA sequence: TGTGCCAGCAGTTCAGGGTCCTATAATTCACCCCTCCACTTT.

The chain combines TRBV5-1 with TRBJ2-1, with D perhaps TRBD2 (7 bases). The CDR3 spans 15 residues. CDR1 and CDR2 from the germline V gene are SGHRS and YFSETQ. V lost 4 bases and J lost 6, with 17 bases in between. DNA of the CDR3: TGCGCCAGCAGCCCGGATGGGGGGGCGGTCAATGAGCAGTTCTTC. Encoded protein: CASSPDGGAVNEQFF.

This clone was seen a few times. This chain connects TRBV12-3 or TRBV12-4 to TRBJ1-1; D is uncertain. The CDR3 sequence is 13 residues long. Trimming left V 1 base short and J 1 base short, with 4 bases between. CDR3: CASSLEQNTEAFF. The CDR3 nucleotides are TGTGCCAGCAGTTTAGAGCAGAACACTGAAGCTTTCTTT.

The chain combines TRBV6-1 with TRBJ2-1, with a weak D call TRBD1 (5 bases). There are 15 residues in the CDR3. V was pared by 1 base and J by 1 base, with 8 bases between. Germline V lookup: CDR1 MNHNS, CDR2 SASEGT. CDR3 amino acids: CASSEGGSSYNEQFF. Here the CDR3 DNA reads TGTGCCAGCAGTGAAGGGGGCTCATCCTACAATGAGCAGTTCTTC.

The chain links TRBV20-1 to TRBJ2-7; D may be TRBD1 (6 bases). The germline V gene encodes CDR1 DFQATT and CDR2 SNEGSKA (reference sequence). With 4 bases removed from V and 5 bases from J, the gap between germline ends came to 9 bases. The CDR3 is 11 amino acids. The CDR3 loop reads CSAKQGDEQYF. The CDR3 nucleotides are TGCAGTGCTAAACAGGGCGACGAGCAGTACTTC.

The chain combines TRBV7-2 with TRBJ1-1; no definite D call. Trimming removed 1 base from V and 5 bases from J, with 17 bases in between. The germline V gene has CDR1 SGHTA and CDR2 FQGNSA. The CDR3 loop spans 16 amino acids. CDR3 residues: CASSLVSGGRETEAFF. The CDR3, as DNA: TGTGCCAGCAGCTTAGTTTCTGGAGGGAGGGAGACTGAAGCTTTCTTT.

V and J are TRBV27 and TRBJ1-1; D gene unclear. This CDR3 region has 14 residues. CDR1 and CDR2 (germline): MNHEY, SMNVEV (reference sequence). Trimming pared 0 bases from V and 5 bases from J, leaving 10 bases between. CDR3 DNA: TGTGCCAGCAGTTTATCCCGCCGAGGAACTGAAGCTTTCTTT. Protein product: CASSLSRRGTEAFF.

DNA for the CDR3: TGTGCCAGCAGCCAAGGGACCGGGACCTACGAGCAGTACTTC. Translating gives CASSQGTGTYEQYF. The V gene is TRBV14, the J gene TRBJ2-7, with D perhaps matching TRBD2 (5 bases). Germline V gives CDR1 SGHDN, CDR2 FVKESK. V lost 1 base, J lost 2 bases, and 9 bases lay in between. This CDR3 region has 14 residues. The whole variable domain, remainder taken from reference TRBV14 and TRBJ2-7, is EAGVTQFPSHSVIEKGQTVTLRCDPISGHDNLYWYRRVMGKEIKFLLHFVKESKQDESGMPNNRFLAERTGGTYSTLKVQPAELEDSGVYFCASSQGTGTYEQYFGPGTRLTVT.

DNA for the CDR3: TGTGCCAGCAGGAGTGCTCAGGACAGATATGGCTACACCTTC. Its protein is CASRSAQDRYGYTF. This sequence joins TRBV6-5 and TRBJ1-2, with D perhaps TRBD1 (6 bases). With 6 bases removed from V and 5 bases from J, the gap between germline ends came to 16 bases. The CDR3 contains 14 residues. Germline V gene data show CDR1 as MNHEY and CDR2 as SVGAGI.

The gene calls are TRBV19 and TRBJ1-2; D uncertain. Trimming took 3 bases from V and 6 from J, leaving 8 bases between them. There are 12 residues in the CDR3. Germline CDR1 and CDR2: LNHDA and SQIVND (reference sequence). In DNA form, the CDR3 reads TGTGCCAGTAGTATTGGTGTAGATGGCTACACCTTC. Its translation is CASSIGVDGYTF.

The chain couples TRBV7-9 to TRBJ2-5; TRBD2 agrees at 12 bases. V shed 6 bases and J 5 bases; nucleotides not matched to a gene: 7. CDR3 size: 15 residues. Germline V gene lookup returns CDR1 SEHNR and CDR2 FQNEAQ (reference sequence). For the CDR3, the DNA is TGTGCCAGCAGAGCTCTAGCGGGGGGGCGGGAGACCCAGTACTTC. Translation: CASRALAGGRETQYF.

To note about this clone: This specimen includes other DNA sequences encoding the same CDR3. This chain uses TRBV6-5 with TRBJ2-7, with 8 nucleotides matching TRBD1. This CDR3 comprises 13 residues. V lost 5 bases and J lost 3; bases outside the gene matches: 3. Germline V CDR1 and CDR2: MNHEY, SVGAGI. CDR3 DNA sequence: TGTGCCAGCAGTAGACAGGGGAACTACGAGCAGTACTTC. Its translation is CASSRQGNYEQYF.

The chain employs TRBV19 and TRBJ1-1, with D possibly being TRBD1 (5 bases). CDR1 LNHDA and CDR2 SQIVND come from the germline V gene (reference sequence). With 6 bases removed from V and 0 bases from J, the gap between germline ends came to 17 bases. This CDR3 has 16 residues. The CDR3 loop is CASSSGRQGVNTEAFF. CDR3 DNA: TGTGCCAGTAGCTCGGGTCGTCAAGGGGTGAACACTGAAGCTTTCTTT. Full variable domain (rest looked up from reference TRBV19 and TRBJ1-1): DGGITQSPKYLFRKEGQNVTLSCEQNLNHDAMYWYRQDPGQGLRLIYYSQIVNDFQKGDIAEGYSVSREKKESFPLTVTSAQKNPTAFYLCASSSGRQGVNTEAFFGQGTRLTVV.

This clone appeared a single time. The rearrangement uses TRBV28 and TRBJ1-2; D ambiguous. The germline V gene encodes CDR1 MDHEN and CDR2 SYDVKM. The CDR3 is 12 residues long. Trimming removed 2 bases at V and 8 bases at J, with 9 bases between. In DNA, the CDR3 is TGTGCCAGCAGTTTACCGGGAGGAGGCTACACCTTC. Protein product: CASSLPGGGYTF.

V and J are TRBV5-6 and TRBJ1-2; 7 positions agree with TRBD1. V lost 3 bases, J lost 8 bases, and 4 bases stayed unmatched. This CDR3 region has 12 residues. CDR1 and CDR2 from the germline V gene are SGHDT and YYEEEE. The CDR3 region has the DNA TGTGCCAGCAGCTGGGGACAGTCGGGCTACACCTTC. Translation: CASSWGQSGYTF.

There are many counts of this clone. This rearrangement joins TRBV23-1 to TRBJ2-7; 10 nucleotides match TRBD1. TRBV23-1 is an ORF, and what it does is uncertain. CDR3 length: 13 residues. The junction had 8 bases not matched to a gene; V was cut back by 11 bases and J by 4 bases. CDR3 nucleotide sequence: TGCGCCGTACTAAGACAGGGGGCTTACGAGCAGTACTTC. As protein: CAVLRQGAYEQYF.

The chain uses TRBV5-1 and TRBJ2-7; 7 positions match TRBD1. The CDR3 loop spans 14 amino acids. Germline V gene lookup returns CDR1 SGHRS and CDR2 YFSETQ. The V segment lost 6 bases and the J segment 0 bases; nucleotides outside the gene matches: 6. CDR3: CASNQGVGSYEQYF. CDR3 nucleotides: TGCGCCAGCAACCAGGGGGTGGGCTCCTACGAGCAGTACTTC.

The chain couples TRBV6-5 to TRBJ1-1; 9 bases fit TRBD1. The CDR3 sequence is 14 residues long. CDR1 is MNHEY, CDR2 SVGAGI, per germline. The V gene end was trimmed by 6 bases and the J gene end by 10 bases; junction bases not matched to a gene: 12. The CDR3 DNA sequence: TGTGCCAGCAGCTCCGGGACAGGGACCCTCGGAGCTTTCTTT. This encodes CASSSGTGTLGAFF.

CDR3 residues: CASRLQGAHGYTF. The CDR3 DNA is TGTGCCAGCAGGTTACAGGGGGCCCATGGCTACACCTTC. The chain uses TRBV28 and TRBJ1-2; 9 bases are a match to TRBD1. Germline V gene sequence: CDR1 MDHEN, CDR2 SYDVKM. This CDR3 region has 13 residues. With 6 bases clipped from V and 6 bases from J, the junction kept 5 bases outside the gene matches.

This clone was detected ten times or more. The CDR3 loop reads CASRWTGTGPETQYF. CDR3 in DNA: TGTGCCAGCAGGTGGACCGGGACAGGGCCAGAGACCCAGTACTTC. V usage is TRBV6-6 and J usage is TRBJ2-5; 9 bases agree with TRBD1. CDR1 and CDR2 (germline): MNHNY, SVGAGI (reference sequence). The CDR3 is 15 amino acids. V gave up 6 bases and J gave up 4 bases; unmatched junction bases: 9.